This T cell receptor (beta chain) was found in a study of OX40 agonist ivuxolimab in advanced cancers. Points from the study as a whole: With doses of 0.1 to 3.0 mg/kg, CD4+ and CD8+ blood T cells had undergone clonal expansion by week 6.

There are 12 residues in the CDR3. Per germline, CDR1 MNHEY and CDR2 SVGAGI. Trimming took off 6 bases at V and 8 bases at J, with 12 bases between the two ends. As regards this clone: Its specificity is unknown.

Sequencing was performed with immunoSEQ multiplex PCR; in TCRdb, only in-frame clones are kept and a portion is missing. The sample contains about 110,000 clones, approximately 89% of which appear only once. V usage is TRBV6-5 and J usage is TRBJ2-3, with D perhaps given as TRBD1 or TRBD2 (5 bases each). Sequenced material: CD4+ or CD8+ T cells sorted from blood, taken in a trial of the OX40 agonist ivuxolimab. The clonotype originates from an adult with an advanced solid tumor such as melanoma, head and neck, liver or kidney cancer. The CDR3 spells CASRRGSGTQYF. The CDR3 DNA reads TGTGCCAGCAGGAGGGGTAGTGGTACGCAGTATTTT.